The table lists the clone carrying this TCR beta chain with a count of one. Its matching antigen is unknown. The PCR had 60 Vbeta and 13 Jbeta primers. Assay: immunoSEQ multiplex PCR; the TCRdb copy retains only in-frame clones and omits some. The sample carries 150,000 to 200,000 clones, 70% to 80% recorded once. This specimen belongs to a study of cytomegalovirus exposure and HLA in healthy donors. Study results and limitations: TCR sequences were mostly rare, though some public TCRs occurred in many donors.

The CDR3 consists of 14 residues. V lost 8 bases and J 5 bases, leaving 18 bases between the germline ends. Germline V gene sequence: CDR1 SNHLY, CDR2 FYNNEI. The sequence came from a man in his forties in good health and CMV-seronegative. Sequenced material: PBMCs. The chain couples TRBV2 to TRBJ2-5, with D perhaps matching TRBD1 (5 bases). CDR3 sequence reads: CASLNTQGGETQYF. The CDR3 nucleotides read TGTGCCAGCCTAAATACCCAGGGTGGGGAGACCCAGTACTTC.